The text below deals with one TCR beta chain. Clones were read by immunoSEQ multiplex PCR, and TCRdb kept only the in-frame ones, dropping some. The table has a few hundred thousand clones, 90% to 95% seen once. V was shortened by 7 bases and J by 0 bases, with 9 bases between the two germline ends. The CDR3 totals 14 residues. Germline V lookup: CDR1 MNHEY, CDR2 SVGAGI. Clinical histories supplied by participants themselves formed the basis of cohort assignment. Participants in the exposed group had met a COVID-19 case in the 2 weeks before joining the study. This sample is part of a study of blood T cell repertoires in COVID-19.

This TCR was sampled from a woman between 40 and 55 years old who had been exposed to COVID-19. Sequences were obtained from PBMCs or T cells enriched from blood (not recorded which). The rearrangement uses TRBV6-5 and TRBJ2-2; D remains ambiguous. This CDR3 is CASTFRANTGELFF. The CDR3 nucleotides are TGTGCCAGCACTTTCCGCGCGAACACCGGGGAGCTGTTTTTT.